This is a list of T cell receptor beta chains from one sample in a study of blood T cell repertoires in COVID-19. The method was immunoSEQ multiplex PCR; TCRdb's version includes in-frame clones alone and lacks a portion of them. The table includes around 250,000 clones, approximately 84% detected once. The sample comprised peripheral blood. The receptors originated from a human donor in a cohort sampled during active COVID-19. The CDR3 runs from the conserved cysteine through the conserved F or W. Each record gives: D gene, V gene, clone size, J gene, CDR3 protein, CDR3 DNA. A D gene is named only where the DNA matches it firmly. The size of a clone is reported for some rows only, either as once, few or many, or as a class for expanded clones.

D: TRBD2; V: TRBV25-1; size: .; J: TRBJ2-3; CDR3: CASSEGAGRLATQYF; DNA: TGTGCCAGCAGTGAGGGAGCGGGACGTCTAGCTACGCAGTATTTT
D: .; V: TRBV5-1; size: once; J: TRBJ2-3; CDR3: CASSSAGVGTDTQYF; DNA: TGCGCCAGCAGCTCGGCAGGGGTCGGCACAGATACGCAGTATTTT
D: .; V: TRBV6-6; size: .; J: TRBJ2-5; CDR3: CASSYSIGGKETQYF; DNA: TGTGCCAGCAGTTACTCGATCGGGGGAAAAGAGACCCAGTACTTC
D: TRBD1; V: TRBV18; size: .; J: TRBJ1-5; CDR3: CASSPPDRGNQPQHF; DNA: TGTGCCAGCTCTCCCCCTGACAGGGGTAATCAGCCCCAGCATTTT
D: TRBD2; V: TRBV6-5; size: .; J: TRBJ2-2; CDR3: CASSNSGGTGELFF; DNA: TGTGCCAGCAGTAATAGCGGGGGGACCGGGGAGCTGTTTTTT
D: .; V: TRBV2; size: .; J: TRBJ2-3; CDR3: CASKGGSSTDTQYF; DNA: TGTGCCAGCAAAGGTGGGAGTAGTACAGATACGCAGTATTTT
D: TRBD2; V: TRBV5-1; size: .; J: TRBJ2-1; CDR3: CASANRPSGNYNEQFF; DNA: TGCGCCAGCGCGAACAGGCCTAGCGGGAACTACAATGAGCAGTTCTTC
D: .; V: TRBV5-1; size: .; J: TRBJ1-1; CDR3: CASSLEGTIEAFF; DNA: TGCGCCAGCAGCTTGGAGGGGACTATAGAAGCTTTCTTT
D: TRBD1; V: TRBV5-1; size: once; J: TRBJ1-2; CDR3: CASSLDRVGGYTF; DNA: TGCGCCAGCAGCTTAGACAGGGTTGGAGGCTACACCTTC
D: .; V: TRBV13; size: .; J: TRBJ2-1; CDR3: CASDRGLSYNEQFF; DNA: TGTGCCAGCGACCGGGGACTCTCGTACAATGAGCAGTTCTTC
D: .; V: TRBV5-1; size: .; J: TRBJ1-4; CDR3: CASSLRGSTTNEKLFF; DNA: TGCGCCAGCAGCTTGAGGGGCAGCACAACTAATGAAAAACTGTTTTTT
D: .; V: TRBV6-5; size: .; J: TRBJ1-2; CDR3: CASSYSSGFSNYGYTF; DNA: TGTGCCAGCAGTTACTCATCAGGGTTCTCTAACTATGGCTACACCTTC
D: TRBD1; V: TRBV9; size: few; J: TRBJ1-1; CDR3: CASSGLRTGTNTEAFF; DNA: TGTGCCAGCAGCGGACTTCGGACAGGGACGAACACTGAAGCTTTCTTT
D: .; V: TRBV7-2; size: .; J: TRBJ2-5; CDR3: CASSLERGETQYF; DNA: TGTGCCAGCAGCTTAGAGAGGGGGGAGACCCAGTACTTC
D: TRBD2; V: TRBV2; size: .; J: TRBJ2-5; CDR3: CASSGSRGGPRETQYF; DNA: TGTGCCAGCAGTGGAAGCCGGGGGGGGCCCCGGGAGACCCAGTACTTC
D: .; V: TRBV5-4; size: .; J: TRBJ2-1; CDR3: CASSWGGGHPRDNEQFF; DNA: TGTGCCAGCAGCTGGGGTGGGGGCCACCCCCGGGACAATGAGCAGTTCTTC
D: .; V: TRBV5-8; size: .; J: TRBJ2-1; CDR3: CASSLSVVRSYNEQFF; DNA: TGTGCCAGCAGCTTGAGTGTAGTCCGGTCCTACAATGAGCAGTTCTTC
D: TRBD2; V: TRBV19; size: .; J: TRBJ2-7; CDR3: CASSMATSGTEQYF; DNA: TGTGCCAGTAGTATGGCGACTAGCGGGACCGAGCAGTACTTC
D: TRBD1; V: TRBV6-5; size: .; J: TRBJ2-5; CDR3: CASSYTRDRPTQYF; DNA: TGTGCCAGCAGTTACACCCGGGACAGGCCAACCCAGTACTTC
D: TRBD2; V: TRBV4-1; size: .; J: TRBJ2-7; CDR3: CASSHDSGGLYEQYF; DNA: TGCGCCAGCAGCCACGATAGCGGGGGCCTTTACGAGCAGTACTTC
D: .; V: TRBV4-2; size: .; J: TRBJ2-5; CDR3: CASSPYRDQETQYF; DNA: TGTGCCAGCAGCCCTTACAGGGATCAAGAGACCCAGTACTTC
D: TRBD2; V: TRBV7-9; size: .; J: TRBJ2-5; CDR3: CASSKGLAGVETQYF; DNA: TGTGCCAGCAGCAAAGGACTAGCGGGAGTAGAGACCCAGTACTTC
D: TRBD1; V: TRBV19; size: once; J: TRBJ1-1; CDR3: CASSRDRWNTEAFF; DNA: TGTGCCAGTAGCAGGGACAGATGGAACACTGAAGCTTTCTTT
D: .; V: TRBV29-1; size: .; J: TRBJ2-3; CDR3: CSVTGSTDTQYF; DNA: TGCAGCGTTACGGGAAGCACAGATACGCAGTATTTT
D: TRBD1; V: TRBV19; size: .; J: TRBJ1-3; CDR3: CASSRDRVRSGNTIYF; DNA: TGTGCCAGTAGCCGAGACAGGGTCAGGTCTGGAAACACCATATATTTT